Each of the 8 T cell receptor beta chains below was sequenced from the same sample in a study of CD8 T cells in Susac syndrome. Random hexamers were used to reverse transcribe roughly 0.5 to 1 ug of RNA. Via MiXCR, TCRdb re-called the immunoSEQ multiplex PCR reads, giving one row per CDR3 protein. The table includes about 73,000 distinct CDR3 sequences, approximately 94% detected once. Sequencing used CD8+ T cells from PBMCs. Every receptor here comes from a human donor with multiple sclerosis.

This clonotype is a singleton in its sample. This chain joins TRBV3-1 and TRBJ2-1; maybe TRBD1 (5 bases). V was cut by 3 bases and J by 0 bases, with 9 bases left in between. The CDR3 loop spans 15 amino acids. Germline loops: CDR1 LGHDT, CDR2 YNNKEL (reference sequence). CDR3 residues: CASSQAGSSYNEQFF. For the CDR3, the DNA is TGTGCCAGCAGCCAGGCAGGGTCCTCCTACAATGAGCAGTTCTTC.

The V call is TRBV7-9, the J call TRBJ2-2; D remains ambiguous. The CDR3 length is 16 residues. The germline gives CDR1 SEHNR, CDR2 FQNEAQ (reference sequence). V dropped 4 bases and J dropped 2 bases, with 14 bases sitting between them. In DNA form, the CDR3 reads TGTGCCAGCAGCTCCCCCAGCCCGCCAAACACCGGGGAGCTGTTTTTT. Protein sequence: CASSSPSPPNTGELFF.

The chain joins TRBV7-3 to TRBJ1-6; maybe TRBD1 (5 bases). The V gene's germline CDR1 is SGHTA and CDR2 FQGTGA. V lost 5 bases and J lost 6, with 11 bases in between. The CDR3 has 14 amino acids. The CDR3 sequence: CASSLGTGNSPLHF. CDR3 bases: TGTGCCAGCAGCCTCGGGACTGGTAATTCACCCCTCCACTTT.

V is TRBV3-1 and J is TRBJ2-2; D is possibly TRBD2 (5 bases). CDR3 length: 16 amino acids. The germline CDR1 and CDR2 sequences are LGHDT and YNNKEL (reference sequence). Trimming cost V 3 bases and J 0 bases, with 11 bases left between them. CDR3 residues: CASSQERIANTGELFF. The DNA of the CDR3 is TGTGCCAGCAGCCAGGAGCGGATTGCGAACACCGGGGAGCTGTTTTTT.

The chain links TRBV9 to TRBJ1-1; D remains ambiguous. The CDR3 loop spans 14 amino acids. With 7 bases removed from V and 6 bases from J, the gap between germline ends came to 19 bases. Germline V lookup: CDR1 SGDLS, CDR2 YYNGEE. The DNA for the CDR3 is TGTGCCAGCGCCAGGACGGGGTTGGACCCTGAAGCTTTCTTT. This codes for CASARTGLDPEAFF.

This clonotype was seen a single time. The CDR3 DNA is TGTGCCAGCAGCGCAAAGGACAAGCCCAATCAGCCCCAGCATTTT. Residues: CASSAKDKPNQPQHF. This sequence joins TRBV5-6 and TRBJ1-5, with D perhaps matching TRBD1 (5 bases). CDR3 length: 15 amino acids. Germline CDR1 reads SGHDT; CDR2 reads YYEEEE. V was clipped by 4 bases and J by 3 bases, with 14 bases between them. Using reference TRBV5-6 and TRBJ1-5 for the parts outside the CDR3, the full variable domain is DAGVTQSPTHLIKTRGQQVTLRCSPKSGHDTVSWYQQALGQGPQFIFQYYEEEERQRGNFPDRFSGHQFPNYSSELNVNALLLGDSALYLCASSAKDKPNQPQHFGDGTRLSIL.

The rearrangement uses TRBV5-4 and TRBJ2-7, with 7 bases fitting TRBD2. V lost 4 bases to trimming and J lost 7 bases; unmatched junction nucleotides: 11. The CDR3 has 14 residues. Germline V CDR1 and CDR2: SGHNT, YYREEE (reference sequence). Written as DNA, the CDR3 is TGTGCCAGCAGCCGGGGGGTTTCAGCCGGGGAGCAGTACTTC. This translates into CASSRGVSAGEQYF.

DNA of the CDR3: TGTGCCAGCAGCCATACAGCTGACGTGGACAGGGACTCTGGGGCCAACGTCCTGACTTTC. Its protein is CASSHTADVDRDSGANVLTF. The V call is TRBV3-1, the J call TRBJ2-6; 8 nucleotides align to TRBD1. Unmatched junction bases numbered 13, after V lost 3 bases and J lost 0 bases. From germline, CDR1 is LGHDT and CDR2 YNNKEL (reference sequence). The CDR3 contains 20 residues.